This entry concerns a single T cell receptor beta chain. The sample comes from a study of response to subunit inactivated influenza vaccine. V shed 5 bases, J shed 0 bases, and the junction held 13 bases outside the gene matches. The germline CDR1 and CDR2 sequences are SGHAT and FQNNGV. CDR3 length: 19 amino acids. Via MiXCR, TCRdb re-called the RT-PCR reads, giving one row per CDR3 protein. The table includes about 570,000 distinct CDR3 sequences, over 9% detected once. The sample also formed part of further work on T cells expressing NK-cell markers. That report adds: UMI-tagged 5'RACE template switching yielded the TCR beta cDNA. TCR beta repertoires came from sorted CD3+CD56+NKG2C+, CD3+CD56+NKG2C- and CD3+CD56-NKG2C+ T cells. With respect to HCMV, most of the eight sequenced donors were seropositive, and one was seronegative. These same clonotypes (in several donors) also led the CD3+CD56-NKG2C+ fraction.

This chain uses TRBV11-2 with TRBJ2-1; TRBD2 matches 10 bases. This sequence was found in a man aged 45-60 years who received an inactivated influenza vaccine. Sequenced here: PBMCs from blood, sampled on the day of vaccination. DNA for the CDR3: TGTGCCAGCAGCCCCGGGGGGGTAGCGGGAGGCCACTCCTACAATGAGCAGTTCTTC. Its translation is CASSPGGVAGGHSYNEQFF.